These T cell receptor beta chains were read from a single sample in a study of PD-L1 blockade in urothelial cancer. TCRdb's table, derived via immunoSEQ multiplex PCR, lists solely in-frame clones and lacks some. The sample has about 38,000 clones; about 86% are singletons. The sequencing used PBMCs, collected around atezolizumab (anti-PD-L1) treatment. All receptors derive from a man aged 60-69 years with urothelial cancer. Each CDR3 is given with its conserved first and last residue. The D gene is left open where the match is weak. Clone size is shown for a subset of rows, as once, few, many or a class of expanded clone.

J: TRBJ2-3; size: -; D: TRBD2; V: TRBV5-8; DNA: TGTGCCAGCCGGCTAGCGGGATTCACAGATACGCAGTATTTT; CDR3: CASRLAGFTDTQYF
J: TRBJ2-1; size: few; D: TRBD2; V: TRBV7-6; DNA: TGTGCCAGCAGCTGGGGGCTGCGGGAGGAGGATGAGCAGTTCTTC; CDR3: CASSWGLREEDEQFF
J: TRBJ2-3; size: -; D: -; V: TRBV10-3; DNA: TGTGCCATCAGTGGTCGGGGGTTCAGCACAGATACGCAGTATTTT; CDR3: CAISGRGFSTDTQYF
J: TRBJ1-2; size: few; D: -; V: TRBV28; DNA: TGTGCCAGCAGTCCGACCCAACAGGGATTCTATGGCTACACCTTC; CDR3: CASSPTQQGFYGYTF
J: TRBJ1-5; size: -; D: -; V: TRBV7-2; DNA: TGTGCCAGCAGCTCACCATACAGGACCATCCTGGGGCCCCAGCATTTT; CDR3: CASSSPYRTILGPQHF
J: TRBJ2-2; size: -; D: -; V: TRBV6-1; DNA: TGTGCCAGCAGTGAAGTACAAGCGAACACCGGGGAGCTGTTTTTT; CDR3: CASSEVQANTGELFF
J: TRBJ1-1; size: -; D: -; V: TRBV2; DNA: TGTGCCAGCAGCGCGTACACTGAAGCTTTCTTT; CDR3: CASSAYTEAFF
J: TRBJ1-2; size: -; D: -; V: TRBV7-8; DNA: TGTGCCAGCAGCTTAGGGGGGCCCTATGGCTACACCTTC; CDR3: CASSLGGPYGYTF
J: TRBJ2-7; size: -; D: -; V: TRBV4-3; DNA: TGCGCCAGCAGCCAAGATCGGGGGTTCGAGCAGTACTTC; CDR3: CASSQDRGFEQYF
J: TRBJ2-3; size: -; D: TRBD2; V: TRBV9; DNA: TGTGCCAGCAGCGTAGGTTCTAGCGGCGTCTCAGATACGCAGTATTTT; CDR3: CASSVGSSGVSDTQYF
J: TRBJ2-1; size: -; D: -; V: TRBV9; DNA: TGTGCCAGCAGCGTAGGACAGGTGAACAATGAGCAGTTCTTC; CDR3: CASSVGQVNNEQFF
J: TRBJ2-2; size: -; D: -; V: TRBV7-2; DNA: TGTGCCAGCAGCTTAGCGGCGGGGAACACCGGGGAGCTGTTTTTT; CDR3: CASSLAAGNTGELFF
J: TRBJ1-3; size: once; D: -; V: TRBV6-1; DNA: TGTGCCAGCAGCCCCGGGGGGCGCGGAAACACCATATATTTT; CDR3: CASSPGGRGNTIYF
J: TRBJ2-1; size: -; D: TRBD2; V: TRBV2; DNA: TGTGCCAGCAGTGGGGGGGGTGCTAGCGGCCGTCACTCCTACAATGAGCAGTTCTTC; CDR3: CASSGGGASGRHSYNEQFF
J: TRBJ1-4; size: -; D: TRBD1; V: TRBV5-6; DNA: TGTGCCAGCAGCCCGGCCCGGACAGGGCCCTTAGGTGGAGAAAAACTGTTTTTT; CDR3: CASSPARTGPLGGEKLFF
J: TRBJ2-3; size: -; D: TRBD2; V: TRBV14; DNA: TGTGCCAGCAGCCACCTCGGACTAGCGGGGGGGCTCGGCACAGATACGCAGTATTTT; CDR3: CASSHLGLAGGLGTDTQYF
J: TRBJ1-4; size: -; D: -; V: TRBV10-3; DNA: TGTGCCATCAGCGCGACAGGAGATAATGAAAAACTGTTTTTT; CDR3: CAISATGDNEKLFF
J: TRBJ1-2; size: once; D: -; V: TRBV11-1; DNA: TGTGCCAGCAGTCCCGACCGGAGGGTCGGCTACACCTTC; CDR3: CASSPDRRVGYTF
J: TRBJ1-1; size: few; D: -; V: TRBV14; DNA: TGTGCCAGCAGCCAAGATCCGGCAGGGCGTACTGAAGCTTTCTTT; CDR3: CASSQDPAGRTEAFF
J: TRBJ2-1; size: -; D: -; V: TRBV11-1; DNA: TGTGCCAGCAGCTCCGGACTGGGAAGACGGGAGCAGTTCTTC; CDR3: CASSSGLGRREQFF
J: TRBJ1-2; size: -; D: TRBD1; V: TRBV4-1; DNA: TGCGCCAGCAGCCAAGATGGACAGGCTGTATATGGCTACACCTTC; CDR3: CASSQDGQAVYGYTF
J: TRBJ1-1; size: once; D: TRBD1; V: TRBV4-1; DNA: TGCGCCAGCAAGGCAGGGGGGTTGGAAACTGAAGCTTTCTTT; CDR3: CASKAGGLETEAFF
J: TRBJ1-1; size: -; D: TRBD1; V: TRBV30; DNA: TGTGCCTGGAACCGACAGGGCTGGGACACTGAAGCTTTCTTT; CDR3: CAWNRQGWDTEAFF
J: TRBJ2-3; size: -; D: -; V: TRBV5-1; DNA: TGCGCCAGCAGCTATCAAGGTGGATCCTCGGGAGATACGCAGTATTTT; CDR3: CASSYQGGSSGDTQYF
J: TRBJ2-4; size: -; D: -; V: TRBV11-2; DNA: TGTGCCAGCAGCACCGGGGACATTCAGTACTTC; CDR3: CASSTGDIQYF
J: TRBJ2-3; size: -; D: TRBD2; V: TRBV10-2; DNA: TGCGCCAGCAATCGCTTGGTTGGCGGGGGAACTGGAGGCACAGATACGCAGTATTTT; CDR3: CASNRLVGGGTGGTDTQYF
J: TRBJ1-2; size: -; D: TRBD1; V: TRBV10-3; DNA: TGTGCCATCAGTGAGGGACAGGGATATGGCTACACCTTC; CDR3: CAISEGQGYGYTF
J: TRBJ1-5; size: -; D: TRBD1; V: TRBV19; DNA: TGTGCCAGTAGTTGGGGACAGGGGGCGGGAGAGCCCCAGCATTTT; CDR3: CASSWGQGAGEPQHF